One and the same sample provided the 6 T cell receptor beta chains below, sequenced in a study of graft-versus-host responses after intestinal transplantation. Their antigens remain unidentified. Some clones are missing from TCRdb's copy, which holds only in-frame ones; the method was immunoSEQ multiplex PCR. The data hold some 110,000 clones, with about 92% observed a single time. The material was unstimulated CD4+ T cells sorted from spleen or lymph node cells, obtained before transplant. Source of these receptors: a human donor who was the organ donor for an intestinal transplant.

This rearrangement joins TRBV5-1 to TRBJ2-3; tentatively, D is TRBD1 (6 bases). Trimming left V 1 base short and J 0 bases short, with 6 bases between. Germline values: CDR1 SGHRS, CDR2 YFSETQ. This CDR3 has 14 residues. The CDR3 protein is CASSLTGSTDTQYF. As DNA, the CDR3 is TGCGCCAGCAGCTTGACAGGGAGCACAGATACGCAGTATTTT. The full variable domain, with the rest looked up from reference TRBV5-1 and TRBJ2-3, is KAGVTQTPRYLIKTRGQQVTLSCSPISGHRSVSWYQQTPGQGLQFLFEYFSETQRNKGNFPGRFSGRQFSNSRSEMNVSTLELGDSALYLCASSLTGSTDTQYFGPGTRLTVL.

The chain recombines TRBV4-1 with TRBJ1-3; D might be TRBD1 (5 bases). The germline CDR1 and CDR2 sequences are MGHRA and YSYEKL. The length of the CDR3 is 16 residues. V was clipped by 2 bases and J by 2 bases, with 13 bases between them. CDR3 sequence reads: CASSQLAKGTGNTIYF. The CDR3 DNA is TGCGCCAGCAGCCAATTGGCCAAGGGGACTGGAAACACCATATATTTT.

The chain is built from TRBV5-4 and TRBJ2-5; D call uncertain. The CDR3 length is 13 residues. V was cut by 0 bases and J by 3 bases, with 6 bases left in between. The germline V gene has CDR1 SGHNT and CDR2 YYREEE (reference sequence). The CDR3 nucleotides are TGTGCCAGCAGCTTGGTGTCAGAAGAGACCCAGTACTTC. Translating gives CASSLVSEETQYF.

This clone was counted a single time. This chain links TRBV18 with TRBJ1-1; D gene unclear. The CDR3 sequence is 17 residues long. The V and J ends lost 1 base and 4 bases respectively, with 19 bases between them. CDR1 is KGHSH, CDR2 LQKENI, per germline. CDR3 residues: CASSPLSLRLEATEAFF. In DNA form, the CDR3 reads TGTGCCAGCTCACCACTATCCCTCCGCCTTGAGGCCACTGAAGCTTTCTTT.

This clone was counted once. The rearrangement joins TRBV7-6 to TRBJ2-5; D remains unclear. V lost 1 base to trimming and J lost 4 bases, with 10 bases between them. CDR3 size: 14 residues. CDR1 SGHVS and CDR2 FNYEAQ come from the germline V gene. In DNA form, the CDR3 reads TGTGCCAGCAGCTTAGGCCGCCAGGCAGAGACCCAGTACTTC. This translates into CASSLGRQAETQYF.

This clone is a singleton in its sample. In DNA form, the CDR3 reads TGTGCCAGCAGCTTAAGTCCTAGCGGGAATCTTGAGCAGTTCTTC. This translates into CASSLSPSGNLEQFF. The chain recombines TRBV7-2 with TRBJ2-1, with TRBD2 matching 9 bases. CDR1 SGHTA and CDR2 FQGNSA come from the germline V gene. The CDR3 runs 15 residues. J was trimmed by 9 bases and V by 2 bases; bases with no gene match: 8.